A single sample is the source of the 12 T cell receptor beta chains below, sequenced in a study of cytomegalovirus exposure and HLA in healthy donors. Researchers ran the PCR with 60 Vbeta and 13 Jbeta primers. Data came from immunoSEQ multiplex PCR; TCRdb stores just in-frame clones and leaves some out. The sample has 100,000 to 150,000 clones; 81% are singletons. Sequencing was carried out using PBMCs. These receptors were obtained from a man aged 18-30 years in good health and CMV-seronegative.

The chain employs TRBV7-9 and TRBJ2-2; maybe TRBD1 (6 bases). Germline assignment: CDR1 SEHNR and CDR2 FQNEAQ (reference sequence). This CDR3 has 13 amino acids. V was pared by 4 bases and J by 5 bases, with 8 bases between. Here the CDR3 DNA reads TGTGCCAGCAGCTCGACAGGTACCGGGGAGCTGTTTTTT. The encoded protein is CASSSTGTGELFF.

The V call is TRBV7-9, the J call TRBJ2-3; TRBD1 agrees at 7 bases. The length of the CDR3 is 18 residues. CDR1 is SEHNR and CDR2 is FQNEAQ in the germline V gene (reference sequence). V gave up 3 bases and J gave up 3 bases; unmatched junction bases: 15. The DNA of the CDR3 is TGTGCCAGCAGCTTCCCCCAAGAGGGGAACAGGGGTACAGATACGCAGTATTTT. Its translation: CASSFPQEGNRGTDTQYF.

The CDR3 loop is CASSDPDRSTSTDTQYF. CDR3 nucleotides: TGTGCCAGCAGTGACCCGGACAGGAGTACTAGCACAGATACGCAGTATTTT. V usage is TRBV6-1 and J usage is TRBJ2-3; 7 nucleotides align to TRBD1. The V and J ends lost 3 bases and 0 bases, in that order; junction bases with no gene match: 9. CDR1 is MNHNS, CDR2 SASEGT, per germline. There are 17 residues in the CDR3.

This clone was seen only once. The chain employs TRBV7-9 and TRBJ1-4, with D possibly matching TRBD1 (5 bases). CDR1 is SEHNR and CDR2 is FQNEAQ in the germline V gene (reference sequence). V shed 4 bases and J shed 8 bases, with 11 bases lying between them. This CDR3 has 13 amino acids. As DNA, the CDR3 is TGTGCCAGCAGCTCGGGAGCAGGGGAAAAACTGTTTTTT. It yields the protein CASSSGAGEKLFF.

The V gene is TRBV5-4, the J gene TRBJ2-1; 13 nucleotides line up with TRBD2. Germline-derived CDR1 and CDR2 are SGHNT and YYREEE (reference sequence). There are 16 residues in the CDR3. The junction had 7 bases not matched to a gene; V was cut back by 2 bases and J by 8 bases. Here the CDR3 reads CASSFTSGGARDEQFF. CDR3 sequence (DNA): TGTGCCAGCAGCTTTACTAGCGGGGGGGCCCGAGATGAGCAGTTCTTC.

V and J are TRBV13 and TRBJ1-6; TRBD1 is a possible D gene (6 bases). Between the trimmed V and J ends, which lost 5 bases and 7 bases, there was a span of 12 bases. The germline V gene has CDR1 PRHDT and CDR2 FYEKMQ (reference sequence). The CDR3 covers 14 residues. CDR3 bases: TGTGCCAGCAGCCCTCGGACAGAAAATTCACCCCTCCACTTT. Amino acids: CASSPRTENSPLHF.

V usage is TRBV5-4 and J usage is TRBJ2-7; D is perhaps TRBD2 (6 bases). Germline V gene lookup returns CDR1 SGHNT and CDR2 YYREEE (reference sequence). This CDR3 is 14 amino acids long. V dropped 2 bases and J dropped 6 bases, with 15 bases sitting between them. For the CDR3, the DNA is TGTGCCAGCAGCTTAGGCGGGACGGTCCGCGAGCAGTACTTC. Residues: CASSLGGTVREQYF.

This chain joins TRBV7-2 and TRBJ2-1; 8 bases align to TRBD2. The CDR3 is made up of 15 amino acids. The J segment lost 7 bases and the V segment lost 5 bases, leaving 10 bases of the junction unmatched. Germline CDR1 reads SGHTA; CDR2 reads FQGNSA. Here the CDR3 DNA reads TGTGCCAGCAGCCCCCTCGGGAGGGATCGGAATGAGCAGTTCTTC. Amino acid sequence: CASSPLGRDRNEQFF.

The rearrangement uses TRBV11-2 and TRBJ2-1, with 7 bases matching TRBD1. V gave up 1 base and J gave up 8 bases; unmatched junction bases: 8. Per germline, CDR1 SGHAT and CDR2 FQNNGV. There are 15 residues in the CDR3. CDR3: CASSLGQGDLDEQFF. CDR3 coding DNA: TGTGCCAGCAGCTTAGGGCAGGGGGATCTCGATGAGCAGTTCTTC.

This chain links TRBV11-2 with TRBJ2-7; D is possibly TRBD1 (6 bases). Germline V gene sequence: CDR1 SGHAT, CDR2 FQNNGV. The CDR3 length is 16 residues. V was shortened by 3 bases and J by 3 bases, with 18 bases between the two germline ends. The CDR3 reads CASSFERDTRFYEQYF. The CDR3 region has the DNA TGTGCCAGCAGCTTTGAACGGGACACTAGATTCTACGAGCAGTACTTC.

The chain uses TRBV18 and TRBJ2-7; 7 bases align to TRBD1. CDR3 length: 15 amino acids. Germline values: CDR1 KGHSH, CDR2 LQKENI. Losses at the gene ends were 6 bases for V and 3 bases for J; bases not matched to a gene: 11. The CDR3 region is CASSDRVQPIYEQYF. The CDR3 coding sequence is TGTGCCAGCTCCGACAGGGTCCAACCGATCTACGAGCAGTACTTC. Variable domain in full (rest from reference TRBV18 and TRBJ2-7): NAGVMQNPRHLVRRRGQEARLRCSPMKGHSHVYWYRQLPEEGLKFMVYLQKENIIDESGMPKERFSAEFPKEGPSILRIQQVVRGDSAAYFCASSDRVQPIYEQYFGPGTRLTVT.

This clone was detected once. The rearrangement joins TRBV7-9 to TRBJ2-7, with D possibly TRBD2 on 5 matching bases. V shed 5 bases and J shed 6 bases, with 11 bases lying between them. The CDR3 is 12 residues long. Germline CDR1 SEHNR, CDR2 FQNEAQ (reference sequence). CDR3 DNA: TGTGCCAGCAGCCGAGGAGGCATCGAGCAGTACTTC. Translating it yields CASSRGGIEQYF.